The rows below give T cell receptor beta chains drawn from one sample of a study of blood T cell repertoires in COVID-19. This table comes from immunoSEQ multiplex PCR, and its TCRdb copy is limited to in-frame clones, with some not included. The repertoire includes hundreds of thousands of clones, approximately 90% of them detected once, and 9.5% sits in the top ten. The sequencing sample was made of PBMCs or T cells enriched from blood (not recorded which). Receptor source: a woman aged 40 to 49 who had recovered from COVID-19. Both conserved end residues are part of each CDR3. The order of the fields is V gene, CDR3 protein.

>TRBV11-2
CASSLGTGQETQYF
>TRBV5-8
CASSVYREGTEAFF
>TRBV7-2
CASSLGAGQGYF
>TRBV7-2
CASRDEGYEQYF
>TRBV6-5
CASSPLGGTEAFF
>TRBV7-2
CASSTGDMRQPQHF
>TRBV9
CASTKGQGTETQYF
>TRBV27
CASSSPAGVAEAFF
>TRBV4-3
CASSQEAAWGQGIGNEQFF
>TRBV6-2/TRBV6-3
CASSYHGAGQYEQFF
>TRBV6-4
CASSPRGTDTQYF
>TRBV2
CASSPGLAGGREQYF
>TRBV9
CASSLGGPETQYF
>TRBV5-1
CASSLAGGWNTEAFF
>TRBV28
CASSRDRAAQPQHF
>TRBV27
CASSGGQGSHFEQYF
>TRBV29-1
CSVAWGANYGYTF
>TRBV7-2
CASSLIGGLKSPLHF
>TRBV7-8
CASSLSELNTEAFF
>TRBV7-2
CASSLVQTGNGGTIYF
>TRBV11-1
CASSLRDRDTGELFF
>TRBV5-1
CASSQGTGRTEAFF
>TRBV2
CASSEGYHRPHTEAFF
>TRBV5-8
CASSSTLADPYEQYF
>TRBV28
CATSGQGSETQYF
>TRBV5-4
CASSYGQASTDTQYF
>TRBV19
CASSSSPGDRHNEQFF
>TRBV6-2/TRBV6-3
CASSYGQPYNSPLHF
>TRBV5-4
CASSLVSGRDEQFF
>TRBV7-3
CASSLGGLPSYEQYF
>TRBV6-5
CASSRGLAKAGELFF
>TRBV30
CAWSVSQGIGAFF
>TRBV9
CASSVGLGGNEQFF
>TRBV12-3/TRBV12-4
CASSSRGRQPQHF
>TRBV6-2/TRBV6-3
CASSYGTGGSSPLHF
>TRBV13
CASSLRTDGYTF
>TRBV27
CASSLSTGANNEQFF
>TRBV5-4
CASSLTGAVDTQYF
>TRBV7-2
CASSSLESGIYEQYF
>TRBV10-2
CASTRGMRADTQYF
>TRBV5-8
CASSLASPTSGRDSYEQYF
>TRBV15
CATSRRDRVGDEQFF
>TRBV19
CASTNRGNSPLHF
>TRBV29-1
CSVEEAGQGYEQYF
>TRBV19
CASSVQGFGYEQYF
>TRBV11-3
CASSLRGDEQFF
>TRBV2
CASSGQGNLNGYTF
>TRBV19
CASRRGRAALAGVGLYEQYF
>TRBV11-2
CASSLTGTGGKTQYF
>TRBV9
CASSVSTSVNSQNEQFF
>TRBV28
CASSTRQGGTGELFF
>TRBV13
CASSSGGLNTEAFF
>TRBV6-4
CASSDGGFSTSNEQFF